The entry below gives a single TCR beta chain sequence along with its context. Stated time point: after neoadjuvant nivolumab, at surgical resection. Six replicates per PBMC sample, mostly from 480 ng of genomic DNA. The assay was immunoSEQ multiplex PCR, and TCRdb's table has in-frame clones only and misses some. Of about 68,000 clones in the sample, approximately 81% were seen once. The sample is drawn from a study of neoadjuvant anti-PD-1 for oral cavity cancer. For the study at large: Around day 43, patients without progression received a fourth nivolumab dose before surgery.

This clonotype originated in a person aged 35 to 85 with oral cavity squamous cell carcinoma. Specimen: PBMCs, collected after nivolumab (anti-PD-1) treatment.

The chain's CDR3 is CASKFRGSSYEQYF. CDR3 nucleotide sequence: TGTGCCAGCAAATTCCGGGGGAGCTCCTACGAGCAGTACTTC. J is TRBJ2-7 and V is TRBV2; D is perhaps TRBD2 (6 bases). Germline V gene lookup returns CDR1 SNHLY and CDR2 FYNNEI. The CDR3 totals 14 residues. The V end lost 7 bases, the J end lost 0 bases, and 13 bases lay between the germline ends. Complete variable domain (other parts from reference TRBV2 and TRBJ2-7): EPEVTQTPSHQVTQMGQEVILRCVPISNHLYFYWYRQILGQKVEFLVSFYNNEISEKSEIFDDQFSVERPDGSNFTLKIRSTKLEDSAMYFCASKFRGSSYEQYFGPGTRLTVT.